A single T cell receptor beta chain is shown here with its context. The antigen remains undetermined. This record belongs to a study of blood T cells in healthy people across ages. Study-level findings and limits: Naive and antigen-experienced cells were not separated, limiting conclusive comparison.

Deletions cut 11 bases from V and 0 bases from J, with 17 bases between. Germline lookup yields CDR1 ENHRY and CDR2 SYGVKD. The CDR3 covers 14 residues. Sample-barcoded 5' priming and a J-beta primer mix drove a second PCR of 7 to 11 cycles. Via MiXCR, TCRdb re-called the 5' RACE reads, giving one row per CDR3 protein. The table includes hundreds of thousands of distinct CDR3 sequences, 58% detected once. The sequence came from a man aged 55 to 70 in good health. V is TRBV10-3 and J is TRBJ2-7; possibly TRBD1 for D (6 bases). Sequenced material: blood. The CDR3 loop reads CASGAQASSYEQYF. In DNA form, the CDR3 reads TGTGCCTCAGGGGCACAGGCAAGCTCCTACGAGCAGTACTTC.